The sequence of this T cell receptor beta chain was determined in a study of early T cells in non-severe SARS-CoV-2 infection. TCRdb analysed the 5' RACE reads with MiXCR anew, one entry per CDR3 protein. The sample carries 63,000 or so distinct CDR3 sequences, approximately 10% recorded once. This CDR3 is 13 amino acids long. With 1 base removed from V and 0 bases from J, the gap between germline ends came to 5 bases. CDR1 DFQATT and CDR2 SNEGSKA come from the germline V gene (reference sequence). This clonotype was observed a handful of times. The chain carries TRBV20-1 and TRBJ2-3; D gene ambiguous. The sequences come from whole blood, collected at baseline. This clonotype originated in an adult who was a healthcare worker with PCR-confirmed SARS-CoV-2 infection or an uninfected control (not recorded which). CDR3 amino acids: CSARVRSTDTQYF. CDR3 bases: TGCAGTGCTAGAGTAAGGAGCACAGATACGCAGTATTTT.